This passage covers 30 T cell receptor beta chains from one sample sequenced in a study of spatial heterogeneity in lung cancer. Study-wide findings and caveats: How many expanded intratumoral alpha and beta TCRs were present tracked the tumor mutation count, which was a count of nonsynonymous mutations.

Time point indicated: sample taken at primary tumor resection. These receptors have no known antigen. TCRdb redid the calling of the 5' RACE reads with MiXCR, one entry per CDR3 protein. The sample holds several thousand distinct CDR3 sequences, about 11% seen once. Sequences were derived from lung tumor tissue, sampled at surgery. The receptor source for this set is a male donor with early-stage non-small cell lung cancer.

V usage is TRBV12-3 or TRBV12-4 and J usage is TRBJ1-5; unclear D gene. V was cut by 2 bases and J by 4 bases, with 12 bases left in between. There are 15 residues in the CDR3. CDR3 loop: CASSLSGRKNQPQHF. For the CDR3, the DNA is TGTGCCAGCAGTTTAAGCGGGAGAAAGAATCAGCCCCAGCATTTT.

This clonotype was seen ten or more times. The rearrangement uses TRBV20-1 and TRBJ2-7; D may be TRBD1 (7 bases). The CDR3 extends over 12 amino acids. Germline lookup yields CDR1 DFQATT and CDR2 SNEGSKA (reference sequence). The V gene lost 6 bases and the J gene lost 9 bases, with 18 bases spanning the gap. Here the CDR3 DNA reads TGCAGTGCGCACCCAGGGGGGCAAGTGCAGTACTTC. Translating gives CSAHPGGQVQYF.

This clonotype was recorded a few times. The chain couples TRBV3-1 to TRBJ2-2; 8 bases map to TRBD2. This CDR3 has 15 residues. From germline, CDR1 is LGHDT and CDR2 YNNKEL (reference sequence). Trimming took 4 bases from V and 4 from J; bases not matched to a gene: 5. CDR3 residues: CASSPSSGFTGELFF. DNA of the CDR3: TGTGCCAGCAGCCCATCTAGCGGGTTCACCGGGGAGCTGTTTTTT.

This clonotype was observed many times. V is TRBV12-3 or TRBV12-4 and J is TRBJ2-6, with D hard to call. Trimming took off 11 bases at V and 1 base at J, with 12 bases between the two ends. The CDR3 runs 14 residues. CDR3 DNA: TGTGCCTGTTTTGACCCATCTGGGGCCAACGTCCTGACTTTC. As protein: CACFDPSGANVLTF.

This clonotype was detected many times. The chain employs TRBV9 and TRBJ1-2; D may be TRBD1 (5 bases). V lost 4 bases to trimming and J lost 8 bases, with 15 bases between them. Germline V gene lookup returns CDR1 SGDLS and CDR2 YYNGEE. The CDR3 runs 13 residues. CDR3 bases: TGTGCCAGCAGCCCAGGCGGGCAGGGCGGCTACACCTTC. This gives the protein CASSPGGQGGYTF.

V and J are TRBV27 and TRBJ2-4; D uncertain. CDR1 is MNHEY, CDR2 SMNVEV, per germline (reference sequence). V lost 2 bases and J lost 1, with 12 bases in between. The CDR3 loop spans 16 amino acids. The CDR3 spells CASSLIGQEAKNIQYF. CDR3 DNA sequence: TGTGCCAGCAGTTTAATAGGGCAGGAGGCCAAAAACATTCAGTACTTC.

This clonotype was counted ten times or more. This rearrangement joins TRBV5-1 to TRBJ1-1, with TRBD1 identical over 8 bases. V lost 0 bases, J lost 0 bases, and 4 bases stayed unmatched. The germline gives CDR1 SGHRS, CDR2 YFSETQ. CDR3 length: 16 amino acids. CDR3 residues: CASSLEAGGLNTEAFF. CDR3 sequence (DNA): TGCGCCAGCAGCTTGGAGGCAGGGGGCTTGAACACTGAAGCTTTCTTT.

This clonotype was recorded at least ten times. The chain has TRBV6-6 and TRBJ2-5; D gene uncertain. Germline-derived CDR1 and CDR2 are MNHNY and SVGAGI (reference sequence). With 0 bases removed from V and 2 bases from J, the gap between germline ends came to 13 bases. CDR3 length: 16 residues. The CDR3 protein is CASSYSRTIAQETQYF. CDR3 bases: TGTGCCAGCAGTTACTCAAGAACGATCGCGCAAGAGACCCAGTACTTC.

This clonotype was counted at least ten times. The V call is TRBV20-1, the J call TRBJ2-5; D is unresolved. The CDR3 totals 11 residues. V lost 3 bases and J 0 bases, leaving 2 bases between the germline ends. CDR1 and CDR2 from the germline V gene are DFQATT and SNEGSKA (reference sequence). For the CDR3, the DNA is TGCAGTGCTAGGAACCAAGAGACCCAGTACTTC. The encoded protein is CSARNQETQYF.

The genes are TRBV29-1 and TRBJ1-4; D not certain. This CDR3 is built from 14 residues. Between the trimmed V and J ends, which lost 7 bases and 5 bases, there was a span of 17 bases. The V gene's germline CDR1 is SQVTM and CDR2 ANQGSEA. CDR3 sequence: CSAAAYHKNEKLFF. The CDR3 nucleotides read TGCAGCGCCGCAGCGTACCACAAAAATGAAAAACTGTTTTTT.

This clonotype appeared many times. The rearrangement links TRBV27 to TRBJ2-7, with 9 positions matching TRBD2. The CDR3 is 17 amino acids. J lost 2 bases, V lost 6 bases, and 14 bases had no gene match. Germline V CDR1 and CDR2: MNHEY, SMNVEV (reference sequence). The CDR3 DNA reads TGTGCCAGCAGACGAAGGGCCGGGACTAGCCAAGCCTACGAGCAGTACTTC. Translation gives CASRRRAGTSQAYEQYF.

This clonotype qualifies as medium-sized (0.01 to 0.1%). The genes are TRBV6-2 or TRBV6-3 and TRBJ2-1; 11 bases are a match to TRBD2. The germline CDR1 and CDR2 sequences are MNHEY and SVGEGT. V dropped 0 bases and J dropped 5; count of bases not matched to a gene: 9. There are 18 residues in the CDR3. Here the CDR3 reads CASSYSRLAGGLHNEQFF. The CDR3 DNA reads TGTGCCAGCAGTTACTCGAGGCTAGCGGGAGGTCTACACAATGAGCAGTTCTTC.

This clonotype was picked up a small number of times. The chain recombines TRBV12-3 or TRBV12-4 with TRBJ1-1; D is undetermined. The CDR3 consists of 13 residues. V dropped 6 bases and J dropped 2 bases, with 10 bases sitting between them. The CDR3 DNA reads as TGTGCCAGCAGATTGGGCGGTAACACTGAAGCTTTCTTT. Its translation: CASRLGGNTEAFF.

This sequence joins TRBV7-9 and TRBJ1-1; TRBD1 agrees at 8 bases. The CDR3 loop spans 15 amino acids. The germline V gene encodes CDR1 SEHNR and CDR2 FQNEAQ (reference sequence). V was pared by 7 bases and J by 1 base, with 8 bases of the junction left unmatched. CDR3: CASTSQGATNTEAFF. CDR3 sequence (DNA): TGTGCCAGCACATCTCAGGGGGCTACGAACACTGAAGCTTTCTTT. The full variable domain, in which reference TRBV7-9 and TRBJ1-1 provide the parts outside the CDR3, is DTGVSQNPRHKITKRGQNVTFRCDPISEHNRLYWYRQTLGQGPEFLTYFQNEAQLEKSRLLSDRFSAERPKGSFSTLEIQRTEQGDSAMYLCASTSQGATNTEAFFGQGTRLTVV.

V gene TRBV7-3 combines with J gene TRBJ2-3; TRBD2 matches 11 bases. From germline, CDR1 is SGHTA and CDR2 FQGTGA. Unmatched junction bases numbered 15, after V lost 5 bases and J lost 8 bases. The CDR3 spans 17 residues. The CDR3, as DNA: TGTGCCAGCAGCGTCACCGGGACTAGCGGCCACGGGGGTACGCAGTATTTT. Its translation: CASSVTGTSGHGGTQYF.

This clonotype is medium-sized within its sample. The chain combines TRBV6-6 with TRBJ2-1; a possible D gene is TRBD2 (6 bases). Germline values: CDR1 MNHNY, CDR2 SVGAGI (reference sequence). The CDR3 runs to 12 residues. V dropped 6 bases and J dropped 5 bases, with 8 bases sitting between them. Written as DNA, the CDR3 is TGTGCCAGCAGCCCGGGGGACAATGAGCAGTTCTTC. This encodes CASSPGDNEQFF.

V is TRBV7-2 and J is TRBJ2-2; TRBD1 matches at 12 bases. The CDR3 contains 17 residues. V dropped 4 bases and J dropped 7; count of bases not matched to a gene: 10. Germline V CDR1 and CDR2: SGHTA, FQGNSA. Here the CDR3 reads CASSSAGTGGVGGELFF. DNA of the CDR3: TGTGCCAGCAGCTCCGCCGGGACAGGGGGCGTCGGCGGGGAGCTGTTTTTT.

Within the sample, this clonotype is medium-sized (0.01 to 0.1%). The CDR3 DNA is TGCAGCGTTGTATCAGCGGGAGGGCCCGAGACCCAGTACTTC. Its translation: CSVVSAGGPETQYF. V is TRBV29-1 and J is TRBJ2-5; 10 nucleotides align to TRBD2. The CDR3 covers 14 residues. The junction had 7 bases not matched to a gene; V was cut back by 4 bases and J by 5 bases. In germline, CDR1 is SQVTM, CDR2 ANQGSEA.

At least ten counts were recorded for this clonotype. This rearrangement joins TRBV12-3 or TRBV12-4 to TRBJ2-2; tentative D call: TRBD2 (6 bases). V was shortened by 7 bases and J by 4 bases, with 16 bases between the two germline ends. This CDR3 has 15 residues. The CDR3 is CASTWRGARTGELFF. The DNA for the CDR3 is TGTGCCAGCACCTGGAGGGGCGCACGCACCGGGGAGCTGTTTTTT.

This clonotype was observed many times. The rearrangement joins TRBV7-3 to TRBJ2-1, with 10 bases aligning to TRBD1. The V and J ends lost 1 base and 4 bases, in that order; junction bases with no gene match: 7. The CDR3 has 17 residues. Per germline, CDR1 SGHTA and CDR2 FQGTGA. DNA for the CDR3: TGTGCCAGCAGCTTAAAGCGGGGGACAGGGGCTTACAATGAGCAGTTCTTC. The encoded protein is CASSLKRGTGAYNEQFF.

The sample holds many counts of this clonotype. The rearrangement uses TRBV5-1 and TRBJ1-3; the D gene is possibly TRBD1 (6 bases). The CDR3 length is 17 residues. V was shortened by 0 bases and J by 0 bases, with 13 bases between the two germline ends. CDR1 is SGHRS, CDR2 YFSETQ, per germline. This CDR3 is CASSLGRGASSGNTIYF. The CDR3 DNA reads TGCGCCAGCAGCTTGGGGCGGGGGGCGAGCTCTGGAAACACCATATATTTT.

This clonotype appeared many times. This rearrangement joins TRBV5-1 to TRBJ2-3; D may be TRBD1 (6 bases). The CDR3 sequence is 15 residues long. Germline CDR1 SGHRS, CDR2 YFSETQ. The V gene lost 0 bases and the J gene lost 5 bases, with 13 bases spanning the gap. For the CDR3, the DNA is TGCGCCAGCAGCTTGGAAACAGGGTCGGAAGATACGCAGTATTTT. Amino acids: CASSLETGSEDTQYF.

This clonotype came up many times. The genes are TRBV6-6 and TRBJ2-1; 15 nucleotides agree with TRBD2. V gave up 9 bases and J gave up 7 bases; unmatched junction bases: 7. Germline V gene sequence: CDR1 MNHNY, CDR2 SVGAGI (reference sequence). The CDR3 loop spans 15 amino acids. CDR3 in amino acids: CASGTSGRKWNEQFF. Here the CDR3 DNA reads TGTGCCAGTGGGACTAGCGGGAGGAAATGGAATGAGCAGTTCTTC.

The chain combines TRBV11-3 with TRBJ2-2; 14 bases fit TRBD2. The CDR3 totals 16 residues. The germline gives CDR1 SGHNT, CDR2 YENEEA. Trimming cost V 5 bases and J 6 bases; bases outside gene matches: 5. In nucleotides, the CDR3 is TGTGCCAGCAGCCCGGGGACTAGCGGGAGTTCCGGGGAGCTGTTTTTT. It specifies CASSPGTSGSSGELFF.

In this sample, this clonotype turned up many times. The chain has TRBV6-5 and TRBJ1-4; no reliable D call. From germline, CDR1 is MNHEY and CDR2 SVGAGI. V dropped 4 bases and J dropped 7 bases, with 16 bases sitting between them. This CDR3 comprises 15 residues. CDR3 sequence reads: CASSSQRGGIEKLFF. In DNA form, the CDR3 reads TGTGCCAGCAGTTCCCAGCGGGGAGGCATTGAAAAACTGTTTTTT.

This clonotype counts as medium-sized (0.01 to 0.1%). This chain links TRBV5-4 with TRBJ1-1; 7 nucleotides align to TRBD1. Germline V CDR1 and CDR2: SGHNT, YYREEE (reference sequence). The CDR3 covers 14 residues. V shed 0 bases, J shed 4 bases, and the junction held 3 bases outside the gene matches. CDR3 region: CASSLEQGITEAFF. In DNA form, the CDR3 reads TGTGCCAGCAGCTTGGAACAGGGGATCACTGAAGCTTTCTTT. Supplemented by reference TRBV5-4 and TRBJ1-1, the full variable domain reads ETGVTQSPTHLIKTRGQQVTLRCSSQSGHNTVSWYQQALGQGPQFIFQYYREEENGRGNFPPRFSGLQFPNYSSELNVNALELDDSALYLCASSLEQGITEAFFGQGTRLTVV.

Within the sample, this clonotype is large. This chain uses TRBV5-6 with TRBJ2-7; unclear D gene. The germline V gene has CDR1 SGHDT and CDR2 YYEEEE. The V end was cut by 2 bases, the J end by 0 bases, with 6 bases between. The length of the CDR3 is 13 residues. The CDR3 sequence is CASSFTVSYEQYF. The CDR3 DNA reads as TGTGCCAGCAGCTTTACAGTCTCCTACGAGCAGTACTTC.

This clonotype was counted many times. The chain links TRBV27 to TRBJ2-7; 12 nucleotides line up with TRBD2. This CDR3 is 14 amino acids long. Germline V gives CDR1 MNHEY, CDR2 SMNVEV (reference sequence). The V segment lost 9 bases and the J segment 0 bases; nucleotides outside the gene matches: 3. DNA for the CDR3: TGTGCCAGGGAGACTAGCGGGAGCTCCTACGAGCAGTACTTC. Its protein is CARETSGSSYEQYF.

Many counts were recorded for this clonotype. V usage is TRBV12-3 or TRBV12-4 and J usage is TRBJ2-3, with 11 bases matching TRBD2. The V and J ends lost 6 bases and 5 bases, in that order; junction bases with no gene match: 7. This CDR3 spans 15 amino acids. DNA of the CDR3: TGTGCCAGCAGCTCGACTAGCGGGACAGGAGATACGCAGTATTTT. It yields the protein CASSSTSGTGDTQYF.

This clonotype has a count of ten or more. At one of its ends the junction is not consistent with the germline gene, which may arise from a read error. The rearrangement uses TRBV27 and TRBJ2-7, with unresolved D. CDR1 MNHEY and CDR2 SMNVEV come from the germline V gene (reference sequence). CDR3 length: 10 residues. CDR3 sequence reads: CASSKTGPTF. The CDR3 DNA sequence: TGTGCCAGCAGCAAGACCGGGCCCACTTTC.